Below, 2 T cell receptor beta chains from the same sample are listed, as sequenced in a study of cytomegalovirus exposure and HLA in healthy donors. The table came from immunoSEQ multiplex PCR; TCRdb's copy has only in-frame clones and leaves some out. Among approximately 58,000 clones listed, around 94% were seen once. The sample was PBMCs. The receptors shown here come from a man aged 18-30 years in good health and CMV-seronegative.

This clone was seen a single time. The rearrangement uses TRBV4-2 and TRBJ1-1; the D gene is possibly TRBD1 (5 bases). V gave up 0 bases and J gave up 3 bases, with 20 bases separating them. The germline V gene encodes CDR1 LGHNA and CDR2 YNFKEQ. This CDR3 region has 18 residues. The CDR3 is CASSQEVEMITRDTEAFF. The CDR3 region has the DNA TGTGCCAGCAGCCAAGAAGTAGAAATGATCACCAGGGACACTGAAGCTTTCTTT.

V is TRBV11-2 and J is TRBJ1-3; 11 bases are a match to TRBD1. Unmatched junction bases numbered 12, after V lost 4 bases and J lost 7 bases. Germline CDR1 and CDR2: SGHAT and FQNNGV. The CDR3 consists of 17 residues. The CDR3: CASSSNPGQGGRNTIYF. In DNA, the CDR3 is TGTGCCAGCAGCTCGAACCCGGGACAGGGGGGTCGTAACACCATATATTTT.